The rows below give T cell receptor beta chains drawn from one sample of a study of regulatory T cells in long-lasting Graves disease. MiXCR, run by TCRdb on the multiplex PCR reads, gives a single entry per CDR3 protein. The data show roughly 400,000 distinct CDR3 sequences, around 21% seen once. The input for sequencing was peripheral blood mononuclear cells (PBMCs), taken when the disease was refractory, from a patient treated with antithyroid drugs. These receptors all stem from a female donor with Graves disease. The CDR3 runs from the conserved cysteine through the conserved F or W. The D gene is left open where the match is weak. Only some rows state a clone size, as once, few, many or a class for expanded clones.

d_gene: .
abundance: many
v_gene: TRBV18
j_gene: TRBJ1-1
CDR3nt: TGTGCCAGCTCACCACCGACTCTAGTTGTTGCCACTGAAGCTTTCTTT
CDR3aa: CASSPPTLVVATEAFF

d_gene: .
abundance: few
v_gene: TRBV5-4
j_gene: TRBJ1-4
CDR3nt: TGTGCCAGCAGTCGCAGGGGCAATGAAAAACTGTTTTTT
CDR3aa: CASSRRGNEKLFF

d_gene: .
abundance: few
v_gene: TRBV27
j_gene: TRBJ2-7
CDR3nt: TGTGCCAGCAGTGCCCTTAGGGGACGGATGACCGCCTACGAGCAGTACTTC
CDR3aa: CASSALRGRMTAYEQYF

d_gene: TRBD2
abundance: many
v_gene: TRBV15
j_gene: TRBJ2-5
CDR3nt: TGTGCCACCAGCAGCCCATACAGGGGACTAGCGGGAGGGCCCGACCAAGAGACCCAGTACTTC
CDR3aa: CATSSPYRGLAGGPDQETQYF

d_gene: .
abundance: many
v_gene: TRBV28
j_gene: TRBJ2-5
CDR3nt: TGTGCCAGCACGAGAGAGCTCCAAGAGACCCAGTACTTC
CDR3aa: CASTRELQETQYF

d_gene: TRBD2
abundance: many
v_gene: TRBV28
j_gene: TRBJ2-2
CDR3nt: TGTGCCAGCAGTACGGCTAGCGGGAGTAACACCGGGGAGCTGTTTTTT
CDR3aa: CASSTASGSNTGELFF

d_gene: .
abundance: .
v_gene: TRBV29-1
j_gene: TRBJ2-3
CDR3nt: TGCAGCGTTGTTGGAGGGACAGATACGCAGTATTTT
CDR3aa: CSVVGGTDTQYF

d_gene: .
abundance: few
v_gene: TRBV29-1
j_gene: TRBJ1-2
CDR3nt: TGCAGCGTGCGACTGGGTGATGGCTACACCTTC
CDR3aa: CSVRLGDGYTF

d_gene: TRBD2
abundance: .
v_gene: TRBV6-1
j_gene: TRBJ2-1
CDR3nt: TGTGCCAGCAGAACCTTAGCGGGAGGCCCCCATGAGCAGTTCTTC
CDR3aa: CASRTLAGGPHEQFF

d_gene: .
abundance: few
v_gene: TRBV3-2
j_gene: TRBJ2-5
CDR3nt: TGTGCCAGCAGCCAAGTGGTGGGTAGGGGTCCCTACCAAGAGACCCAGTACTTC
CDR3aa: CASSQVVGRGPYQETQYF

d_gene: .
abundance: many
v_gene: TRBV12-3/TRBV12-4
j_gene: TRBJ2-7
CDR3nt: TGTGCCAGCAGTGACAGCAATACTGCCTACGAGCAGTACTTC
CDR3aa: CASSDSNTAYEQYF

d_gene: TRBD1
abundance: .
v_gene: TRBV19
j_gene: TRBJ1-5
CDR3nt: TGTGCCAGTAGTATCATGGGTGGACAGGGCCCGGATAATCAGCCCCAGCATTTT
CDR3aa: CASSIMGGQGPDNQPQHF

d_gene: TRBD2
abundance: .
v_gene: TRBV11-2
j_gene: TRBJ2-1
CDR3nt: TGTGCCAGCAGCATTAGCGGGAGGGCGTACAATGAGCAGTTCTTC
CDR3aa: CASSISGRAYNEQFF

d_gene: TRBD2
abundance: .
v_gene: TRBV13
j_gene: TRBJ2-1
CDR3nt: TGTGCCAGCAGCTTAGAGGAGGAGGTAGCGGGAGTCGGGCAGTTCTTC
CDR3aa: CASSLEEEVAGVGQFF

d_gene: .
abundance: .
v_gene: TRBV7-9
j_gene: TRBJ2-7
CDR3nt: TGTGCCAGCAGCTTGTCTGTTTACGAGCAGTACTTC
CDR3aa: CASSLSVYEQYF

d_gene: TRBD2
abundance: .
v_gene: TRBV5-6
j_gene: TRBJ2-7
CDR3nt: TGTGCCAGCAGCCCGCTGACTAGCGGTGGGTACGAGCAGTACTTC
CDR3aa: CASSPLTSGGYEQYF

d_gene: .
abundance: few
v_gene: TRBV7-2
j_gene: TRBJ2-4
CDR3nt: TGTGCCAGCAGCTCAGGGATAGCCAAAAACATTCAGTACTTC
CDR3aa: CASSSGIAKNIQYF

d_gene: .
abundance: few
v_gene: TRBV28
j_gene: TRBJ2-7
CDR3nt: TGTGCCAGCAGTTCCCTGCAGGGCTGGAGGGCCTACGAGCAGTACTTC
CDR3aa: CASSSLQGWRAYEQYF

d_gene: TRBD2
abundance: .
v_gene: TRBV20-1
j_gene: TRBJ2-4
CDR3nt: TGCAGTGCTACTAGCGGGTTAGCCAAAAACATTCAGTACTTC
CDR3aa: CSATSGLAKNIQYF

d_gene: .
abundance: many
v_gene: TRBV11-2
j_gene: TRBJ2-5
CDR3nt: TGTGCCAGCAGCTTAGGGGGGCCAGGGACCCAGTACTTC
CDR3aa: CASSLGGPGTQYF

d_gene: TRBD1
abundance: few
v_gene: TRBV5-1
j_gene: TRBJ1-4
CDR3nt: TGCGCCAACAGCTTGAGGGACAGGAAGGAAAAACTGTTTTTT
CDR3aa: CANSLRDRKEKLFF

d_gene: .
abundance: many
v_gene: TRBV3-1
j_gene: TRBJ2-2
CDR3nt: TGTGCCAGCAGCCCACTCACCCCAGGGCGAAGCACCGGGGAGCTGTTTTTT
CDR3aa: CASSPLTPGRSTGELFF

d_gene: TRBD1
abundance: many
v_gene: TRBV12-3/TRBV12-4
j_gene: TRBJ1-2
CDR3nt: TGTGCCAGCAGTAAGGACAGGGTAGATGGCTACACCTTC
CDR3aa: CASSKDRVDGYTF

d_gene: .
abundance: many
v_gene: TRBV12-3/TRBV12-4
j_gene: TRBJ2-7
CDR3nt: TGTGCCAGCAGACCCGGGACGGGCTACGAGCAGTACTTC
CDR3aa: CASRPGTGYEQYF

d_gene: .
abundance: .
v_gene: TRBV4-1
j_gene: TRBJ1-2
CDR3nt: TGCGCCAGCAGCCAAGCTCTAGAGGGAGATCGCTACACCTTC
CDR3aa: CASSQALEGDRYTF

d_gene: TRBD1
abundance: many
v_gene: TRBV2
j_gene: TRBJ2-7
CDR3nt: TGTGCCAGCAGTGGGACAGGGGGACCCTACGAGCAGTACTTC
CDR3aa: CASSGTGGPYEQYF

d_gene: .
abundance: .
v_gene: TRBV25-1
j_gene: TRBJ1-4
CDR3nt: TGTGCCAGCAGTCCCCGACAGCGAGTAGGTGAAAAACTGTTTTTT
CDR3aa: CASSPRQRVGEKLFF

d_gene: .
abundance: .
v_gene: TRBV20-1
j_gene: TRBJ2-7
CDR3nt: TGCAGTGCTAGAGTCGGGAGTGCCTACGAGCAGTACTTC
CDR3aa: CSARVGSAYEQYF

d_gene: .
abundance: many
v_gene: TRBV2
j_gene: TRBJ1-2
CDR3nt: TGTGCCAGCAGTGAAGGGGGGGGCAGCTATGGCTACACCTTC
CDR3aa: CASSEGGGSYGYTF

d_gene: .
abundance: many
v_gene: TRBV12-3/TRBV12-4
j_gene: TRBJ2-2
CDR3nt: TGTGCCAGCGAGGGGGCCGGGGAGCTGTTTTTT
CDR3aa: CASEGAGELFF

d_gene: .
abundance: .
v_gene: TRBV30
j_gene: TRBJ2-7
CDR3nt: TGTGCCTGGAGTGTACGAGGGGACTCCAGGGGCGAGCAGTACTTC
CDR3aa: CAWSVRGDSRGEQYF

d_gene: TRBD2
abundance: .
v_gene: TRBV24-1
j_gene: TRBJ2-1
CDR3nt: TGTGCCACCAGTGATAGTCTAGCGGAAGACTCCTACAATGAGCAGTTCTTC
CDR3aa: CATSDSLAEDSYNEQFF

d_gene: .
abundance: few
v_gene: TRBV2
j_gene: TRBJ2-3
CDR3nt: TGTGCCAGCAGTGAGAATACGCAGTATTTT
CDR3aa: CASSENTQYF

d_gene: TRBD1
abundance: few
v_gene: TRBV5-5
j_gene: TRBJ1-1
CDR3nt: TGTGCCAGCAGCTTGGTGACAGGGGCTGAAGCTTTCTTT
CDR3aa: CASSLVTGAEAFF

d_gene: .
abundance: many
v_gene: TRBV7-9
j_gene: TRBJ2-7
CDR3nt: TGTGCCAGCAGCCCCGTGGGGGGTACGGTTCTCTACGAGCAGTACTTC
CDR3aa: CASSPVGGTVLYEQYF